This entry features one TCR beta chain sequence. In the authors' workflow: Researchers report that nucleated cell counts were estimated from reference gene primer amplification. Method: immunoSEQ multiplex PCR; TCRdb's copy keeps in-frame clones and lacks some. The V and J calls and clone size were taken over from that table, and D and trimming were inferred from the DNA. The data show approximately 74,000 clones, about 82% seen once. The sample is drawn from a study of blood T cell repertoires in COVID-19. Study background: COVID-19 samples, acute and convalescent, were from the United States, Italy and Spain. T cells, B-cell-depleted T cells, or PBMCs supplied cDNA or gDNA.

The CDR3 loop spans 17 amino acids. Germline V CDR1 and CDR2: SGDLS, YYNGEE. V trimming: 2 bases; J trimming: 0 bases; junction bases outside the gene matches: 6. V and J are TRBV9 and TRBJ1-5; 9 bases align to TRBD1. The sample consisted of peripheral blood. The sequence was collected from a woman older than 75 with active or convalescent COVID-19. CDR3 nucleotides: TGTGCCAGCAGCGTGGACAGGGGAAATTATAGCAATCAGCCCCAGCATTTT. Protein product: CASSVDRGNYSNQPQHF.